A single sample is the source of the 20 T cell receptor beta chains below, sequenced in a study of beta chain features in type 1 diabetes (dated 2018 in TCRdb). The library relied on the immunoSEQ multiplex PCR assay. All of the isolated RNA was reverse transcribed with the High Capacity cDNA Reverse Transcription Kit, so expressed TCRB transcripts were sequenced. Held by TCRdb, this immuneACCESS table contains in-frame sequences only and omits some clones. Under half of the omission traces to an unresolved V gene where checked; the cause of the rest is unknown. Here the sample has over 65,000 clones; around 32% occur a single time. Jointly, the top ten make up about 0.48% of the sample. The sequencing sample was made of stem cell memory CD4+ T cells from blood. Taken with the paper, the label for cell subset or site translates to: stem cell-like memory CD4+ T cells. The receptors stem from a woman between 18 and 29 years old in good health.

The chain combines TRBV4-1 with TRBJ1-1; 11 nucleotides match TRBD1. V shed 7 bases and J 5 bases; nucleotides not matched to a gene: 12. CDR3 length equals 16 residues. CDR1 and CDR2 from the germline V gene are MGHRA and YSYEKL. CDR3 amino acids: CASKSGQGGRGTEAFF. CDR3 DNA: TGCGCCAGCAAATCGGGACAGGGGGGAAGAGGGACTGAAGCTTTCTTT.

This clone came up a few times. The V and J genes are TRBV6-1 and TRBJ2-7; D possibly corresponds to TRBD2 (6 bases). The V end was cut by 0 bases, the J end by 3 bases, with 18 bases between. The CDR3 covers 17 residues. CDR1 is MNHNS, CDR2 SASEGT, per germline. CDR3 loop: CASSEARGRTAIYEQYF. Here the CDR3 DNA reads TGTGCCAGCAGTGAAGCGCGGGGACGCACCGCGATCTACGAGCAGTACTTC.

This chain links TRBV7-2 with TRBJ1-2; 10 nucleotides agree with TRBD1. The CDR3 runs 17 residues. Germline values: CDR1 SGHTA, CDR2 FQGNSA. Unmatched junction bases numbered 8, after V lost 0 bases and J lost 4 bases. CDR3 protein: CASSLAWDRGRSYGYTF. The CDR3 coding sequence is TGTGCCAGCAGCTTAGCTTGGGACAGGGGACGGAGCTATGGCTACACCTTC. Using reference TRBV7-2 and TRBJ1-2 for the parts outside the CDR3, the full variable domain is GAGVSQSPSNKVTEKGKDVELRCDPISGHTALYWYRQSLGQGLEFLIYFQGNSAPDKSGLPSDRFSAERTGGSVSTLTIQRTQQEDSAVYLCASSLAWDRGRSYGYTFGSGTRLTVV.

The chain is built from TRBV6-6 and TRBJ2-7, with 8 bases lining up with TRBD1. Germline assignment: CDR1 MNHNY and CDR2 SVGAGI (reference sequence). The CDR3 spans 15 residues. J was trimmed by 6 bases and V by 8 bases; bases with no gene match: 15. The CDR3 DNA is TGTGCCAGCCTGAGCGGACAGGGCGGACGACTCGAGCAGTACTTC. Translation: CASLSGQGGRLEQYF.

The chain couples TRBV25-1 to TRBJ1-2; TRBD1 might be the D (5 bases). From germline, CDR1 is MGHDK and CDR2 SYGVNS. V shed 4 bases and J shed 6 bases, with 18 bases lying between them. CDR3 length: 15 amino acids. The CDR3 loop reads CASSGGVRGENGYTF. The CDR3 DNA follows: TGTGCCAGCAGTGGGGGCGTGCGCGGTGAAAATGGCTACACCTTC.

This clone appeared once. This chain's CDR3 is CASSTDRDPDTQYF. As DNA, the CDR3 is TGTGCCAGCAGCACGGACAGGGATCCAGATACGCAGTATTTT. The chain uses TRBV14 and TRBJ2-3; 8 nucleotides match TRBD1. CDR1 and CDR2 from the germline V gene are SGHDN and FVKESK. This CDR3 has 14 residues. Losses at the gene ends were 5 bases for V and 4 bases for J; bases not matched to a gene: 5.

The chain employs TRBV25-1 and TRBJ2-7; possibly TRBD2 for D (5 bases). Trimming took 3 bases from V and 5 from J, leaving 11 bases between them. Germline values: CDR1 MGHDK, CDR2 SYGVNS. The CDR3 extends over 13 amino acids. The CDR3 sequence: CASSDGGVHEQYF. As DNA, the CDR3 is TGTGCCAGCAGTGACGGAGGAGTCCACGAGCAGTACTTC.

This clone has at least ten counts. This chain connects TRBV7-2 to TRBJ2-7, with D maybe TRBD2 (5 bases). Germline CDR1 and CDR2: SGHTA and FQGNSA. V lost 1 base to trimming and J lost 0 bases, with 10 bases between them. The CDR3 spans 15 residues. DNA for the CDR3: TGTGCCAGCAGCTTAGTGGCGGGTGGCTCCTACGAGCAGTACTTC. This gives the protein CASSLVAGGSYEQYF.

The CDR3 DNA is TGTGCCAGCAACCGGGACAGACTAGATAGCAATCAGCCCCAGCATTTT. Residues: CASNRDRLDSNQPQHF. The chain is built from TRBV6-6 and TRBJ1-5; 7 bases align to TRBD1. CDR3 length: 16 amino acids. Germline CDR1 and CDR2: MNHNY and SVGAGI (reference sequence). V was pared by 7 bases and J by 0 bases, with 9 bases of the junction left unmatched.

With regard to this clone: Compared with germline, one end of the junction differs, possibly owing to a read error. This chain joins TRBV7-7 and TRBJ2-3, with 9 bases identical to TRBD2. The CDR3 length is 18 residues. The germline V gene encodes CDR1 SSHAT and CDR2 FNYEAQ (reference sequence). CDR3 DNA: TGTGCTAGCAGCCCCCGGCTACGACTAGCGGAAGAGACAGATACGCAGTATTTT. Amino acid sequence: CASSPRLRLAEETDTQYF.

V gene TRBV7-6 combines with J gene TRBJ1-4; TRBD1 might be the D (5 bases). Trimming stripped 2 bases from V and 3 bases from J, with 7 bases between. The V gene's germline CDR1 is SGHVS and CDR2 FNYEAQ. CDR3 length: 14 residues. The CDR3 DNA follows: TGTGCCAGCAGCTTATTGGGGCCTAATGAAAAACTGTTTTTT. It yields the protein CASSLLGPNEKLFF.

The rearrangement links TRBV6-5 to TRBJ1-2; tentatively, D is TRBD1 (6 bases). The V and J ends lost 4 bases and 7 bases respectively, with 7 bases between them. This CDR3 has 11 amino acids. The germline CDR1 and CDR2 sequences are MNHEY and SVGAGI. Here the CDR3 DNA reads TGTGCCAGCAGTTCAGGGGTTGGCTACACCTTC. Amino acid sequence: CASSSGVGYTF.

This rearrangement joins TRBV7-8 to TRBJ1-2; 7 positions match TRBD1. V lost 1 base, J lost 7 bases, and 9 bases stayed unmatched. CDR1 and CDR2 (germline): SGHVS, FQNEAQ. This CDR3 is built from 15 residues. CDR3 sequence (DNA): TGTGCCAGCAGCTTAGTCAGACAGGGCAAGGGTGGCTACACCTTC. This gives the protein CASSLVRQGKGGYTF.

The chain has TRBV13 and TRBJ2-3; 12 bases are a match to TRBD1. Germline V CDR1 and CDR2: PRHDT, FYEKMQ (reference sequence). V was clipped by 5 bases and J by 4 bases; unmatched bases: 7. This CDR3 has 16 amino acids. Here the CDR3 reads CASSKRGTGGADTQYF. In DNA form, the CDR3 reads TGTGCCAGCAGCAAGAGAGGGACAGGGGGCGCAGATACGCAGTATTTT.

The chain is built from TRBV5-4 and TRBJ1-2; TRBD1 agrees at 7 bases. The CDR3 sequence is 13 residues long. With V trimmed by 4 bases and J by 2 bases, 2 bases remained unmatched. Germline lookup yields CDR1 SGHNT and CDR2 YYREEE (reference sequence). CDR3 nucleotides: TGTGCCAGCAGCCCGGACAGGAACTATGGCTACACCTTC. Translating it yields CASSPDRNYGYTF.

This clone appeared a few times. This chain joins TRBV11-3 and TRBJ2-4, with TRBD1 identical over 8 bases. J lost 8 bases, V lost 1 base, and 7 bases had no gene match. The CDR3 extends over 15 amino acids. The germline gives CDR1 SGHNT, CDR2 YENEEA. CDR3 amino acids: CASSLVQGALDIQYF. The CDR3 DNA reads TGTGCCAGCAGCTTAGTTCAGGGGGCCTTGGACATTCAGTACTTC.

This clone was observed once. The chain joins TRBV5-1 to TRBJ1-4; 9 nucleotides match TRBD1. The CDR3 spans 14 residues. The germline gives CDR1 SGHRS, CDR2 YFSETQ. V was pared by 4 bases and J by 8 bases, with 6 bases of the junction left unmatched. The CDR3 bases are TGCGCCAGCAGCCTGGGACAGGGTCAAGAAAAACTGTTTTTT. Translated: CASSLGQGQEKLFF.

This clone has only a few counts. The sample has other DNA sequences that encode this CDR3 too. The rearrangement uses TRBV5-1 and TRBJ2-1; TRBD1 aligns across 9 bases. The germline CDR1 and CDR2 sequences are SGHRS and YFSETQ. This CDR3 comprises 14 residues. V shed 2 bases and J 7 bases; nucleotides not matched to a gene: 4. In nucleotides, the CDR3 is TGCGCCAGCAGCTTAGGGACAGGGAGGAATGAGCAGTTCTTC. Translation gives CASSLGTGRNEQFF. Complete variable domain (other parts from reference TRBV5-1 and TRBJ2-1): KAGVTQTPRYLIKTRGQQVTLSCSPISGHRSVSWYQQTPGQGLQFLFEYFSETQRNKGNFPGRFSGRQFSNSRSEMNVSTLELGDSALYLCASSLGTGRNEQFFGPGTRLTVL.

J is TRBJ2-3 and V is TRBV6-4, with 8 bases that match TRBD1. The CDR3 has 14 residues. After removal of 5 bases from V and 6 bases from J, the junction contained 7 bases not matched to a gene. Germline CDR1 reads MRHNA; CDR2 reads SNTAGT. The CDR3 sequence: CASSRGQGGDTQYF. In nucleotides, the CDR3 is TGTGCCAGCAGTCGCGGACAGGGTGGTGATACGCAGTATTTT.

For the CDR3, the DNA is TGTGCCAGCAGCTTAGATGGGGTTGGGACAGAAGAGACCCAGTACTTC. Protein product: CASSLDGVGTEETQYF. The genes are TRBV7-2 and TRBJ2-5; 7 positions agree with TRBD1. Germline CDR1 reads SGHTA; CDR2 reads FQGNSA. CDR3 length: 16 residues. With V trimmed by 1 base and J by 3 bases, 8 bases remained unmatched.